Presented here are 30 T cell receptor beta chains from one specimen sequenced in a study of blood T cell repertoires in COVID-19. TCRdb's table, derived via immunoSEQ multiplex PCR, lists solely in-frame clones and lacks some. The sample shows 150,000 to 200,000 clones, roughly 79% of them seen only once. The sample comprised peripheral blood. The origin of the receptors is a man aged 55-75 years with active or convalescent COVID-19.

This clone turned up a few times. This rearrangement joins TRBV27 to TRBJ1-1; TRBD1 matches 7 bases. The V gene's germline CDR1 is MNHEY and CDR2 SMNVEV (reference sequence). With 2 bases clipped from V and 10 bases from J, the junction kept 10 bases outside the gene matches. CDR3 length: 14 amino acids. Here the CDR3 DNA reads TGTGCCAGCAGTTTAGGCTGGACAGGATCCGGAGCTTTCTTT. It encodes CASSLGWTGSGAFF.

V gene TRBV7-9 combines with J gene TRBJ1-4, with TRBD1 as a possible D gene (6 bases). The CDR3 runs to 15 residues. Between the trimmed V and J ends, which lost 1 base and 7 bases, there was a span of 13 bases. The germline V gene encodes CDR1 SEHNR and CDR2 FQNEAQ (reference sequence). CDR3 in amino acids: CASSLDGGHGEKLFF. As DNA, the CDR3 is TGTGCCAGCAGCTTAGATGGGGGACATGGTGAAAAACTGTTTTTT.

This clone was seen at least ten times. The chain uses TRBV4-3 and TRBJ2-3; tentatively, D is TRBD2 (6 bases). Germline V gene sequence: CDR1 LGHNA, CDR2 YSLEER. The CDR3 loop spans 17 amino acids. V was cut by 4 bases and J by 0 bases, with 17 bases left in between. The CDR3 spells CASSRGTGDSSTDTQYF. CDR3 bases: TGCGCCAGCAGCCGCGGGACTGGAGACTCTAGCACAGATACGCAGTATTTT.

This clone was picked up many times. This chain links TRBV7-3 with TRBJ2-2; D is perhaps TRBD1 (7 bases). Germline V lookup: CDR1 SGHTA, CDR2 FQGTGA. V was shortened by 0 bases and J by 7 bases, with 18 bases between the two germline ends. The CDR3 spans 17 residues. The CDR3 DNA is TGTGCCAGCAGCTTAACGTTTCGCGGGACAGTTGGCGGGGAGCTGTTTTTT. Its protein is CASSLTFRGTVGGELFF.

The genes are TRBV11-2 and TRBJ2-1; tentatively, D is TRBD2 (6 bases). The CDR3 loop spans 14 amino acids. Germline CDR1 is SGHAT and CDR2 is FQNNGV. With 2 bases removed from V and 6 bases from J, the gap between germline ends came to 11 bases. The CDR3 protein is CASSLSGRINEQFF. The CDR3 DNA sequence: TGTGCCAGCAGCTTAAGCGGGCGCATCAATGAGCAGTTCTTC.

This clone was seen just once. This CDR3 is CASSPETGTDTQYF. The CDR3, as DNA: TGTGCCAGCTCACCAGAGACAGGCACAGATACGCAGTATTTT. The genes are TRBV18 and TRBJ2-3; TRBD1 might be the D (5 bases). Germline V CDR1 and CDR2: KGHSH, LQKENI. The CDR3 has 14 residues. Trimming cost V 2 bases and J 1 base, with 7 bases left between them.

Turning to this clone: Additional DNA sequences in this sample encode the identical CDR3. The rearrangement uses TRBV12-3 or TRBV12-4 and TRBJ2-6; 9 nucleotides agree with TRBD1. The CDR3 contains 13 residues. V gave up 6 bases and J gave up 8 bases; unmatched junction bases: 2. The CDR3 loop is CASSGTGTNVLTF. The CDR3 coding sequence is TGTGCCAGCAGCGGGACAGGGACCAACGTCCTGACTTTC.

The V call is TRBV2, the J call TRBJ2-3; no definite D call. V lost 5 bases and J 5 bases, leaving 5 bases between the germline ends. Germline V gene data show CDR1 as SNHLY and CDR2 as FYNNEI. The CDR3 runs 11 residues. CDR3 loop: CASSTEDTQYF. CDR3 DNA: TGTGCCAGCAGTACTGAAGATACGCAGTATTTT.

The rearrangement links TRBV19 to TRBJ2-1, with a weak D call TRBD2 (5 bases). The V and J ends lost 3 bases and 4 bases respectively, with 25 bases between them. This CDR3 has 19 residues. Per germline, CDR1 LNHDA and CDR2 SQIVND (reference sequence). The CDR3 sequence is CASSIGAVAPSSIYNEQFF. CDR3 nucleotides: TGTGCCAGTAGTATCGGAGCGGTAGCCCCCTCCTCTATATACAATGAGCAGTTCTTC.

This rearrangement joins TRBV28 to TRBJ2-5, with a possible D match to TRBD2 (6 bases). Germline CDR1 and CDR2: MDHEN and SYDVKM. CDR3 length equals 13 residues. Trimming removed 4 bases at V and 5 bases at J, with 11 bases between. CDR3 region: CASSWAGRETQYF. CDR3 in DNA: TGTGCCAGCAGTTGGGCGGGAAGGGAGACCCAGTACTTC. Full variable domain (missing parts from reference TRBV28 and TRBJ2-5): DVKVTQSSRYLVKRTGEKVFLECVQDMDHENMFWYRQDPGLGLRLIYFSYDVKMKEKGDIPEGYSVSREKKERFSLILESASTNQTSMYLCASSWAGRETQYFGPGTRLLVL.

V gene TRBV7-9 combines with J gene TRBJ2-7, with 7 bases lining up with TRBD1. The CDR3 is 14 residues long. Germline CDR1 and CDR2: SEHNR and FQNEAQ (reference sequence). With V trimmed by 4 bases and J by 2 bases, 5 bases remained unmatched. The CDR3 loop is CASSSRDSPYEQYF. CDR3 DNA: TGTGCCAGCAGCTCCCGGGACAGCCCCTACGAGCAGTACTTC.

The V call is TRBV10-3, the J call TRBJ1-2, with 7 nucleotides matching TRBD1. Germline V CDR1 and CDR2: ENHRY, SYGVKD. This CDR3 is 16 amino acids long. V dropped 8 bases and J dropped 5; count of bases not matched to a gene: 17. CDR3: CAIPRAGGDSSYGYTF. CDR3 nucleotide sequence: TGTGCCATCCCGAGGGCAGGGGGAGATTCGAGTTATGGCTACACCTTC.

The chain links TRBV18 to TRBJ1-5, with D possibly TRBD1 on 6 matching bases. Trimming took 3 bases from V and 6 from J, leaving 12 bases between them. This CDR3 comprises 14 residues. Germline CDR1 KGHSH, CDR2 LQKENI. The CDR3 is CASSPDRGGQPQHF. In nucleotides, the CDR3 is TGTGCCAGCTCACCGGACCGAGGGGGTCAGCCCCAGCATTTT.

The chain is built from TRBV3-1 (or the pseudogene TRBV3-2) and TRBJ2-7; D not resolved. Trimming cost V 6 bases and J 2 bases, with 11 bases left between them. Per the germline V gene, CDR1 is LGHDT and CDR2 is YNNKEL (reference sequence). The CDR3 extends over 13 amino acids. CDR3 sequence (DNA): TGTGCCAGCAGGGAGAGCCAAACCTACGAGCAGTACTTC. Protein: CASRESQTYEQYF.

The CDR3 nucleotides read TGTGCCAGTAGTTTCTTGACAGGGGGCGACTATGGCTACACCTTC. Translating it yields CASSFLTGGDYGYTF. The V and J genes are TRBV19 and TRBJ1-2; 10 bases align to TRBD1. This CDR3 is built from 15 residues. Trimming at V came to 5 bases and at J to 3 bases, leaving 6 bases not matched to a gene. Germline V gene sequence: CDR1 LNHDA, CDR2 SQIVND (reference sequence).

The J gene is TRBJ2-7, the V gene TRBV6-2 or TRBV6-3; TRBD2 matches 12 bases. CDR3 length: 14 amino acids. J gave up 4 bases and V 6 bases, and 4 bases lay outside the gene matches. The V gene's germline CDR1 is MNHEY and CDR2 SVGEGT. CDR3 residues: CASSRLAGVYEQYF. The DNA of the CDR3 is TGTGCCAGCAGCCGACTAGCGGGAGTTTACGAGCAGTACTTC.

The chain is built from TRBV5-1 and TRBJ2-3, with 9 bases matching TRBD2. After removal of 1 base from V and 2 bases from J, the junction contained 8 bases not matched to a gene. CDR1 is SGHRS and CDR2 is YFSETQ in the germline V gene. The CDR3 has 17 amino acids. Here the CDR3 reads CASSLQGLAGVTDTQYF. The CDR3 nucleotides are TGCGCCAGCAGCTTGCAGGGATTAGCGGGGGTCACAGATACGCAGTATTTT.

This sequence joins TRBV5-1 and TRBJ1-1; tentative D call: TRBD1 (6 bases). Looked up from germline, CDR1 is SGHRS and CDR2 is YFSETQ. The V end was cut by 4 bases, the J end by 4 bases, with 20 bases between. This CDR3 has 16 residues. Here the CDR3 DNA reads TGCGCCAGCAGCCCATCGGCGGGGGGCAGTTCCACTGAAGCTTTCTTT. Translation gives CASSPSAGGSSTEAFF.

The chain recombines TRBV7-2 with TRBJ2-3; 10 bases agree with TRBD2. CDR1 SGHTA and CDR2 FQGNSA come from the germline V gene. There are 18 residues in the CDR3. J lost 2 bases, V lost 4 bases, and 12 bases had no gene match. CDR3 sequence reads: CASSSQFMTSGLTDTQYF. CDR3 DNA: TGTGCCAGCAGCTCCCAATTCATGACTAGCGGGCTCACAGATACGCAGTATTTT.

The chain couples TRBV6-2 or TRBV6-3 to TRBJ1-1, with 7 positions matching TRBD1. V was pared by 6 bases and J by 4 bases, with 8 bases of the junction left unmatched. This CDR3 is built from 14 residues. From germline, CDR1 is MNHEY and CDR2 SVGEGT. The CDR3 spells CASSRTGAVTEAFF. The DNA of the CDR3 is TGTGCCAGCAGCAGAACAGGGGCGGTCACTGAAGCTTTCTTT.

The chain recombines TRBV29-1 with TRBJ2-7; perhaps TRBD2 as D (6 bases). Trimming left V 2 bases short and J 2 bases short, with 10 bases between. The CDR3 is 13 amino acids. Germline V gene data show CDR1 as SQVTM and CDR2 as ANQGSEA. The CDR3 DNA reads TGCAGCGTTGAATCGGCTAGCGCCTACGAGCAGTACTTC. It specifies CSVESASAYEQYF.

This clone was observed a single time. This chain joins TRBV6-5 and TRBJ1-4, with D possibly matching TRBD1 (5 bases). Trimming pared 6 bases from V and 0 bases from J, leaving 8 bases between. The CDR3 length is 14 residues. CDR1 is MNHEY, CDR2 SVGAGI, per germline. The chain's CDR3 is CASSRGTTNEKLFF. Here the CDR3 DNA reads TGTGCCAGCAGCCGGGGGACAACTAATGAAAAACTGTTTTTT.

V is TRBV9 and J is TRBJ2-7; D is undetermined. The V end lost 0 bases, the J end lost 1 base, and 5 bases lay between the germline ends. CDR3 size: 13 residues. The V gene's germline CDR1 is SGDLS and CDR2 YYNGEE. The CDR3 spells CASSVASSYEQYF. The CDR3 DNA is TGTGCCAGCAGCGTAGCTTCGTCCTACGAGCAGTACTTC.

This clone has just a few counts. This chain joins TRBV13 and TRBJ2-1; D ambiguous. The CDR3 spans 11 residues. In germline, CDR1 is PRHDT, CDR2 FYEKMQ (reference sequence). V was cut by 4 bases and J by 10 bases, with 8 bases left in between. In nucleotides, the CDR3 is TGTGCCAGCAGCTCCGGGTGGGAGCAGTTCTTC. Protein product: CASSSGWEQFF.

This clone has only one observation. V and J are TRBV19 and TRBJ1-1; 9 bases match TRBD1. Trimming took 3 bases from V and 7 from J; bases not matched to a gene: 12. CDR1 is LNHDA, CDR2 SQIVND, per germline (reference sequence). The length of the CDR3 is 16 residues. CDR3 sequence (DNA): TGTGCCAGTAGTATTTGGGCACAAACAGGGGGCATTGAAGCTTTCTTT. Amino acid sequence: CASSIWAQTGGIEAFF. The whole variable domain, filled in from reference TRBV19 and TRBJ1-1, reads DGGITQSPKYLFRKEGQNVTLSCEQNLNHDAMYWYRQDPGQGLRLIYYSQIVNDFQKGDIAEGYSVSREKKESFPLTVTSAQKNPTAFYLCASSIWAQTGGIEAFFGQGTRLTVV.

The chain has TRBV19 and TRBJ2-3; D possibly corresponds to TRBD2 (6 bases). Looked up from germline, CDR1 is LNHDA and CDR2 is SQIVND (reference sequence). CDR3 length: 16 amino acids. Trimming pared 3 bases from V and 2 bases from J, leaving 15 bases between. CDR3 protein: CASSIPGAGPTDTQYF. In DNA form, the CDR3 reads TGTGCCAGTAGTATTCCCGGGGCGGGGCCCACAGATACGCAGTATTTT. Filled out from reference TRBV19 and TRBJ2-3, the complete variable domain reads DGGITQSPKYLFRKEGQNVTLSCEQNLNHDAMYWYRQDPGQGLRLIYYSQIVNDFQKGDIAEGYSVSREKKESFPLTVTSAQKNPTAFYLCASSIPGAGPTDTQYFGPGTRLTVL.

The chain recombines TRBV5-4 with TRBJ2-3; 13 bases line up with TRBD2. This CDR3 has 14 amino acids. Germline-derived CDR1 and CDR2 are SGHNT and YYREEE (reference sequence). The ends lost 9 bases at V and 2 bases at J; junction bases unmatched: 3. The CDR3: CATTSGRATDTQYF. DNA of the CDR3: TGTGCCACCACTAGCGGGAGGGCCACAGATACGCAGTATTTT.

The rearrangement joins TRBV3-1 (or the pseudogene TRBV3-2) to TRBJ2-7; the match to TRBD1 covers 8 bases. This CDR3 comprises 14 residues. Germline assignment: CDR1 LGHDT and CDR2 YNNKEL (reference sequence). Germline trimming cut 5 bases from V and 7 bases from J; bases unmatched to any gene: 10. CDR3 bases: TGTGCCAGCAGCACTCCGGGACAGGTCGGTGAGCAGTACTTC. It yields the protein CASSTPGQVGEQYF.

This sequence joins TRBV12-3 or TRBV12-4 and TRBJ1-2; D gene uncertain. The CDR3 covers 13 residues. Trimming left V 1 base short and J 8 bases short, with 11 bases between. The CDR3 protein is CASSLGRRGGYTF. The CDR3 DNA reads TGTGCCAGCAGTTTAGGGCGGCGCGGGGGCTACACCTTC.

The chain carries TRBV7-3 and TRBJ2-5, with TRBD2 as a possible D gene (6 bases). The CDR3 extends over 15 amino acids. The germline CDR1 and CDR2 sequences are SGHTA and FQGTGA. Trimming stripped 1 base from V and 5 bases from J, with 14 bases between. In DNA form, the CDR3 reads TGTGCCAGCAGCTTAATTGGCGGGATCGGCGAGACCCAGTACTTC. Residues: CASSLIGGIGETQYF.